This TCR beta chain was identified during a study of T cell changes during pregnancy in multiple sclerosis. From germline, CDR1 is KGHSH and CDR2 LQKENI. Trimming at V came to 6 bases and at J to 8 bases, leaving 10 bases not matched to a gene. The CDR3 loop spans 14 amino acids. Assay: immunoSEQ multiplex PCR; the TCRdb copy retains only in-frame clones and omits some. The sample gives approximately 80,000 clones, 94% of which show up once; about 1% is in the top ten. Source: peripheral blood, taken in the second trimester of pregnancy. The source of this sequence is a female donor in good health, enrolled as a control in a pregnancy study. V is TRBV18 and J is TRBJ2-1; TRBD2 matches 7 bases. The CDR3 nucleotides are TGTGCCAGCTCCCGAGGACTAGAGTCGGATGAGCAGTTCTTC. This translates into CASSRGLESDEQFF.